The 10 T cell receptor beta chains presented below share a single source sample, sequenced in a study of blood T cell repertoires in COVID-19. Some clones are missing from TCRdb's copy, which holds only in-frame ones; the method was immunoSEQ multiplex PCR. The data hold over 150,000 clones, with about 86% observed a single time. The material sequenced was peripheral blood. These receptors all stem from a man aged 50 or older with active or convalescent COVID-19.

This rearrangement joins TRBV6-5 to TRBJ2-7, with TRBD2 matching 8 bases. The V segment lost 2 bases and the J segment 2 bases; nucleotides outside the gene matches: 2. The germline gives CDR1 MNHEY, CDR2 SVGAGI. The CDR3 consists of 14 residues. The CDR3 here is CASSYDGGAYEQYF. CDR3 DNA sequence: TGTGCCAGCAGTTACGACGGGGGGGCCTACGAGCAGTACTTC.

V usage is TRBV6-5 and J usage is TRBJ2-7; a possible D gene is TRBD1 (5 bases). V lost 6 bases and J 2 bases, leaving 17 bases between the germline ends. This CDR3 is built from 15 residues. Germline V gives CDR1 MNHEY, CDR2 SVGAGI. The CDR3 sequence: CASSIGRGSAYEQYF. CDR3 DNA: TGTGCCAGCAGCATCGGTAGGGGTTCTGCCTACGAGCAGTACTTC.

J is TRBJ1-6 and V is TRBV7-2; possibly TRBD1 for D (5 bases). The V and J ends lost 3 bases and 14 bases respectively, with 11 bases between them. The germline CDR1 and CDR2 sequences are SGHTA and FQGNSA. The CDR3 is made up of 12 amino acids. This CDR3 reads CASSLGLSALHF. CDR3 DNA: TGTGCCAGCAGCTTGGGGCTGTCCGCCCTCCACTTT.

V is TRBV29-1 and J is TRBJ1-1; D might be TRBD1 (5 bases). Germline CDR1 and CDR2: SQVTM and ANQGSEA. The CDR3 is made up of 15 amino acids. Trimming cost V 5 bases and J 6 bases, with 22 bases left between them. The CDR3: CSVPNRADNGAEAFF. The CDR3 coding sequence is TGCAGCGTTCCGAATCGGGCGGACAACGGCGCTGAAGCTTTCTTT.

This sequence joins TRBV11-3 and TRBJ2-1; TRBD1 is a possible D gene (5 bases). Trimming pared 2 bases from V and 7 bases from J, leaving 12 bases between. CDR3 length: 14 residues. Per germline, CDR1 SGHNT and CDR2 YENEEA. CDR3: CASSLRTGGNEQFF. The CDR3 bases are TGTGCCAGCAGCTTAAGAACAGGTGGTAATGAGCAGTTCTTC.

V gene TRBV14 combines with J gene TRBJ2-7; TRBD1 aligns across 8 bases. With V trimmed by 1 base and J by 2 bases, 1 base remained unmatched. Germline V CDR1 and CDR2: SGHDN, FVKESK. This CDR3 is built from 14 residues. The chain's CDR3 is CASSQGTGTYEQYF. The CDR3 DNA reads TGTGCCAGCAGCCAAGGGACAGGGACCTACGAGCAGTACTTC.

This clone was recorded only once. This rearrangement joins TRBV7-9 to TRBJ1-2; D is unclear. This CDR3 comprises 17 residues. V was cut by 2 bases and J by 0 bases, with 16 bases left in between. The germline gives CDR1 SEHNR, CDR2 FQNEAQ (reference sequence). CDR3 in DNA: TGTGCCAGCAGCTTATCTTCGGCAGAGACTTCTAACTATGGCTACACCTTC. Residues: CASSLSSAETSNYGYTF.

V usage is TRBV7-9 and J usage is TRBJ1-1; D is perhaps TRBD1 (6 bases). CDR1 is SEHNR, CDR2 FQNEAQ, per germline (reference sequence). The CDR3 is 15 residues long. V shed 1 base and J shed 2 bases, with 11 bases lying between them. The CDR3 loop is CASSLVGQRNTEAFF. The CDR3 DNA sequence: TGTGCCAGCAGCTTAGTTGGACAGAGAAACACTGAAGCTTTCTTT.

There are a few counts of this clone. V and J are TRBV29-1 and TRBJ1-2; no clear D gene. There are 12 residues in the CDR3. Per germline, CDR1 SQVTM and CDR2 ANQGSEA. V lost 7 bases and J lost 4, with 13 bases in between. CDR3 bases: TGCAGCGCCTCGACGGGAGCCTATGGCTACACCTTC. Residues: CSASTGAYGYTF.

The CDR3 here is CASSTPQGDNSPLHF. CDR3 nucleotides: TGTGCCAGTAGTACCCCACAGGGGGATAATTCACCCCTCCACTTT. The V call is TRBV19, the J call TRBJ1-6; 8 nucleotides align to TRBD1. Germline-derived CDR1 and CDR2 are LNHDA and SQIVND (reference sequence). V shed 4 bases and J 5 bases; nucleotides not matched to a gene: 4. CDR3 length: 15 residues.